A selection of T cell receptor beta chains follows, all from one sample in a study of T cell responses to AZD1222 COVID-19 vaccine. Sequencing used immunoSEQ multiplex PCR; TCRdb keeps in-frame clones, though not all of them. The sample carries 120,000 or so clones, about nine tenths recorded once. Sequencing used peripheral blood, obtained 28 days after the second AZD1222 dose. The receptors shown here come from an adult who received the AZD1222 COVID-19 vaccine. The CDR3 runs from the conserved cysteine through the conserved F or W. The D gene is left open where the match is weak. Size is omitted from some rows. Given values are once, few, many or a class for expanded clones.

J	D	size	V	CDR3	DNA
TRBJ1-2	-	few	TRBV2	CASSEVRQGYTF	TGTGCCAGCAGTGAAGTGAGGCAAGGCTACACCTTC
TRBJ1-1	-	-	TRBV7-3	CASSPDPNTEAFF	TGTGCCAGCAGCCCGGACCCTAACACTGAAGCTTTCTTT
TRBJ2-7	TRBD1	-	TRBV6-5	CASRSTTGGIEQYF	TGTGCCAGCAGATCCACGACAGGGGGAATCGAGCAGTACTTC
TRBJ2-7	-	-	TRBV18	CASSPMDYEQYF	TGTGCCAGCTCACCAATGGACTACGAGCAGTACTTC
TRBJ2-7	TRBD2	-	TRBV18	CASSLTTSGGSLTYEQYF	TGTGCCAGCTCACTCACGACTAGCGGGGGCTCTCTCACCTACGAGCAGTACTTC
TRBJ2-2	-	-	TRBV28	CASSPIGGTNTGELFF	TGTGCCAGCAGTCCAATAGGGGGAACGAACACCGGGGAGCTGTTTTTT
TRBJ2-7	-	-	TRBV6-2/TRBV6-3	CASSYSRSRNSFEQYF	TGTGCCAGCAGTTACTCCCGAAGCCGAAATTCGTTCGAGCAGTACTTC
TRBJ2-1	TRBD1	-	TRBV5-1	CASSLVSAGGGNEQFF	TGCGCCAGCAGCTTGGTCAGCGCAGGGGGTGGAAATGAGCAGTTCTTC
TRBJ1-1	TRBD1	-	TRBV19	CASSFPTGMNTEAFF	TGTGCCAGTAGTTTCCCGACAGGGATGAACACTGAAGCTTTCTTT
TRBJ2-3	TRBD1	-	TRBV10-1	CASSDGTGGTDTQYF	TGCGCCAGCAGTGACGGGACAGGGGGCACAGATACGCAGTATTTT
TRBJ2-7	-	-	TRBV11-1	CASSPQVWVSSYEQYF	TGTGCCAGCAGCCCCCAGGTCTGGGTGAGCTCCTACGAGCAGTACTTC
TRBJ2-2	TRBD2	-	TRBV14	CASSRLAEYTGELFF	TGTGCCAGCAGCCGACTAGCGGAATACACCGGGGAGCTGTTTTTT
TRBJ2-2	TRBD1	-	TRBV12-5	CASGLLPQGADTGELFF	TGTGCTAGTGGTCTCCTCCCACAGGGGGCGGACACCGGGGAGCTGTTTTTT
TRBJ1-4	TRBD1	-	TRBV11-2	CASSFTGEGGEKLFF	TGTGCCAGCAGCTTCACAGGGGAGGGAGGTGAAAAACTGTTTTTT
TRBJ2-2	-	-	TRBV4-1	CASSQVSPGGPGELFF	TGCGCCAGCAGCCAAGTCTCTCCCGGGGGACCCGGGGAGCTGTTTTTT
TRBJ2-7	TRBD2	-	TRBV12-5	CASGPSGGTNPSYEQYF	TGTGCTAGTGGTCCGTCCGGGGGGACGAATCCTTCCTACGAGCAGTACTTC
TRBJ2-5	-	-	TRBV6-5	CASSYSDHKETQYF	TGTGCCAGCAGTTACTCGGACCACAAAGAGACCCAGTACTTC
TRBJ1-2	-	once	TRBV7-9	CASSMDSFYGYTF	TGTGCCAGCAGCATGGACAGTTTCTATGGCTACACCTTC
TRBJ2-7	-	-	TRBV6-2/TRBV6-3	CASSLMLGAYEQYF	TGTGCCAGCAGCCTGATGCTGGGGGCCTACGAGCAGTACTTC
TRBJ1-3	-	-	TRBV6-5	CASTLDRGNTIYF	TGTGCCAGCACCCTGGACAGAGGAAACACCATATATTTT
TRBJ2-1	-	-	TRBV6-5	CATRGASYNEQFF	TGTGCCACGCGGGGCGCCTCCTACAATGAGCAGTTCTTC
TRBJ1-1	-	-	TRBV10-3	CAIRGPRDTEAFF	TGTGCCATCAGGGGACCCAGGGACACTGAAGCTTTCTTT
TRBJ1-3	-	-	TRBV11-2	CASSLGLGNTIYF	TGTGCCAGCAGCTTAGGGCTTGGAAACACCATATATTTT
TRBJ1-2	TRBD1	-	TRBV6-8	CASSYADREQSYGYTF	TGTGCCAGCAGTTACGCGGACAGGGAGCAAAGTTATGGCTACACCTTC
TRBJ2-7	-	-	TRBV7-9	CASSFRGIDEQYF	TGTGCCAGCAGCTTCCGTGGGATCGACGAGCAGTACTTC
TRBJ2-5	TRBD2	-	TRBV10-3	CAISVAGETQYF	TGTGCCATCAGTGTAGCGGGAGAGACCCAGTACTTC
TRBJ2-7	-	-	TRBV5-5	CASSFGRGYNYEQYF	TGTGCCAGCAGCTTTGGCAGGGGTTACAACTACGAGCAGTACTTC
TRBJ2-3	-	-	TRBV5-5	CASSLVGGPDTQYF	TGTGCCAGCAGCTTGGTCGGCGGTCCAGATACGCAGTATTTT
TRBJ1-1	-	-	TRBV6-2/TRBV6-3	CASSYVRGAQNTEAFF	TGTGCCAGCAGTTACGTTAGGGGGGCGCAGAACACTGAAGCTTTCTTT
TRBJ1-6	-	once	TRBV5-4	CASSLFKPNSPLHF	TGTGCCAGCAGCTTGTTCAAGCCGAATTCACCCCTCCACTTT
TRBJ2-3	-	-	TRBV5-4	CASGVVGSTDTQYF	TGTGCCAGCGGAGTGGTGGGCAGCACAGATACGCAGTATTTT
TRBJ1-1	-	-	TRBV5-1	CASGGQMNTEAFF	TGCGCCAGCGGGGGGCAGATGAACACTGAAGCTTTCTTT
TRBJ1-3	-	-	TRBV7-9	CASSLVAGTGNTIYF	TGTGCCAGCAGCTTAGTGGCAGGGACAGGAAACACCATATATTTT
TRBJ2-7	TRBD1	-	TRBV24-1	CATSAPSTGEWGIRFGEQYF	TGTGCCACCAGTGCCCCCTCGACAGGGGAGTGGGGGATAAGGTTTGGCGAGCAGTACTTC
TRBJ1-3	-	-	TRBV6-5	CASRKESSGNTIYF	TGTGCCAGCAGAAAAGAGAGCTCTGGAAACACCATATATTTT
TRBJ2-1	-	-	TRBV11-3	CASSSLFSAQDEQFF	TGTGCCAGCAGCTCACTCTTTAGCGCCCAGGATGAGCAGTTCTTC
TRBJ2-1	TRBD2	-	TRBV19	CASSRLAGGRSYNEQFF	TGTGCCAGTAGTAGACTAGCGGGGGGTCGCTCCTACAATGAGCAGTTCTTC
TRBJ1-1	-	-	TRBV2	CASSERAYTEAFF	TGTGCCAGCAGTGAACGGGCTTACACTGAAGCTTTCTTT
TRBJ2-7	-	-	TRBV6-5	CASSRADLREQYF	TGTGCCAGCAGTCGGGCGGACCTCAGGGAGCAGTACTTC
TRBJ2-7	TRBD2	-	TRBV7-9	CASSLAGLPYEQYF	TGTGCCAGCAGCTTAGCGGGACTACCGTACGAGCAGTACTTC
TRBJ2-1	TRBD1	-	TRBV7-9	CASSRDRGTYNEQFF	TGTGCCAGCAGCCGGGACAGGGGAACTTACAATGAGCAGTTCTTC
TRBJ2-2	TRBD1	medium-sized	TRBV6-5	CASNTGDTGELFF	TGTGCCAGCAACACAGGGGACACCGGGGAGCTGTTTTTT
TRBJ2-1	TRBD2	-	TRBV15	CATSRESAGVRGEQFF	TGTGCCACCAGCAGAGAATCGGCGGGGGTCCGCGGTGAGCAGTTCTTC
TRBJ1-2	-	-	TRBV12-3/TRBV12-4	CASRTTGLYGYTF	TGTGCCAGCAGAACGACAGGCCTCTATGGCTACACCTTC
TRBJ1-3	-	-	TRBV5-4	CASSPADPSGNTIYF	TGTGCCAGCAGCCCCGCAGACCCCTCTGGAAACACCATATATTTT
TRBJ2-7	-	-	TRBV2	CASSESSGKPYEQYF	TGTGCCAGCAGTGAAAGTTCCGGGAAACCCTACGAGCAGTACTTC
TRBJ1-5	-	once	TRBV6-5	CASSYGGNQPQHF	TGTGCCAGCAGTTATGGGGGAAATCAGCCCCAGCATTTT
TRBJ1-6	-	-	TRBV9	CASSVDSGQNNSPLHF	TGTGCCAGCAGCGTAGATTCCGGACAGAATAATTCACCCCTCCACTTT